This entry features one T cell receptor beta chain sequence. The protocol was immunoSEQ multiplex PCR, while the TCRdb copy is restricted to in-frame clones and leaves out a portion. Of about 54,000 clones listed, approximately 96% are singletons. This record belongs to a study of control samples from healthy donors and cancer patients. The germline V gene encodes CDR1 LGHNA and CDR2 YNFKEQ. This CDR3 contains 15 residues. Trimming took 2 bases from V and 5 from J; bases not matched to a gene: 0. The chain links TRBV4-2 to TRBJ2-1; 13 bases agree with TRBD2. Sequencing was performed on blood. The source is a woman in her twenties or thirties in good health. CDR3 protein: CASSQTSGRDNEQFF. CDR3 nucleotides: TGTGCCAGCAGCCAAACTAGCGGGAGGGACAATGAGCAGTTCTTC.